The 20 T cell receptor beta chains below were found in one sample sequenced in a study of blood T cell repertoires in COVID-19. Sequencing was performed with immunoSEQ multiplex PCR; in TCRdb, only in-frame clones are kept and a portion is missing. Here the sample spans more than 25,000 clones, approximately 71% being singletons. Sequencing was performed on peripheral blood. Source of these receptors: a human donor in a cohort sampled during active COVID-19.

The CDR3 loop is CASSSSSRGQPQHF. CDR3 sequence (DNA): TGTGCCAGCAGCTCCTCAAGTCGGGGGCAGCCCCAGCATTTT. This chain links TRBV7-2 with TRBJ1-5, with TRBD1 as a possible D gene (5 bases). CDR3 length equals 14 residues. Between the trimmed V and J ends, which lost 4 bases and 7 bases, there was a span of 14 bases. Germline V gene lookup returns CDR1 SGHTA and CDR2 FQGNSA.

This clone was detected once. The chain recombines TRBV7-9 with TRBJ2-5, with TRBD2 as a possible D gene (5 bases). V gave up 6 bases and J gave up 1 base, with 12 bases separating them. The CDR3 is 14 amino acids. The V gene's germline CDR1 is SEHNR and CDR2 FQNEAQ (reference sequence). CDR3 sequence reads: CASRQSRGQETQYF. The CDR3 DNA is TGTGCCAGCAGACAAAGCCGGGGCCAAGAGACCCAGTACTTC. Full variable domain (missing parts from reference TRBV7-9 and TRBJ2-5): DTGVSQNPRHKITKRGQNVTFRCDPISEHNRLYWYRQTLGQGPEFLTYFQNEAQLEKSRLLSDRFSAERPKGSFSTLEIQRTEQGDSAMYLCASRQSRGQETQYFGPGTRLLVL.

This rearrangement joins TRBV29-1 to TRBJ1-2; 12 bases fit TRBD1. Germline V lookup: CDR1 SQVTM, CDR2 ANQGSEA. This CDR3 spans 16 amino acids. The V and J ends lost 3 bases and 1 base, in that order; junction bases with no gene match: 6. CDR3 region: CSVEEGQGAYNYGYTF. The CDR3 bases are TGCAGCGTTGAGGAGGGACAGGGGGCTTATAACTATGGCTACACCTTC.

The V call is TRBV12-3 or TRBV12-4, the J call TRBJ2-7, with D uncertain. V shed 7 bases and J shed 9 bases, with 16 bases lying between them. The CDR3 covers 12 residues. The chain's CDR3 is CASTPYGSGQYF. The CDR3 nucleotides read TGTGCCAGCACCCCTTATGGCTCGGGGCAGTACTTC.

The chain carries TRBV7-2 and TRBJ1-2; D might be TRBD1 (5 bases). The V and J ends lost 2 bases and 3 bases respectively, with 7 bases between them. This CDR3 has 13 amino acids. Per germline, CDR1 SGHTA and CDR2 FQGNSA. CDR3 sequence: CASSLQGDYGYTF. The DNA for the CDR3 is TGTGCCAGCAGCTTACAGGGTGACTATGGCTACACCTTC.

This clone was seen a handful of times. The chain has TRBV5-1 and TRBJ2-1, with TRBD2 as a possible D gene (6 bases). Germline CDR1 reads SGHRS; CDR2 reads YFSETQ. Trimming removed 1 base at V and 7 bases at J, with 9 bases between. This CDR3 comprises 13 residues. The CDR3 DNA reads TGCGCCAGCAGCTTGAGGCGGGGAAATGAGCAGTTCTTC. This sequence encodes CASSLRRGNEQFF.

The chain has TRBV6-5 and TRBJ2-3; the match to TRBD1 covers 10 bases. This CDR3 comprises 14 residues. The V and J ends lost 6 bases and 5 bases, in that order; junction bases with no gene match: 5. Germline values: CDR1 MNHEY, CDR2 SVGAGI. Written as DNA, the CDR3 is TGTGCCAGCAGAGCCGGGACAGGGGAAGATACGCAGTATTTT. Translated, it gives CASRAGTGEDTQYF.

This chain joins TRBV28 and TRBJ1-3; D gene ambiguous. Trimming took 5 bases from V and 1 from J, leaving 15 bases between them. This CDR3 region has 16 residues. The germline CDR1 and CDR2 sequences are MDHEN and SYDVKM. The DNA for the CDR3 is TGTGCCAGCAGTCCTCCGGGATCAATTTCTGGAAACACCATATATTTT. This encodes CASSPPGSISGNTIYF. Variable domain in full (rest from reference TRBV28 and TRBJ1-3): DVKVTQSSRYLVKRTGEKVFLECVQDMDHENMFWYRQDPGLGLRLIYFSYDVKMKEKGDIPEGYSVSREKKERFSLILESASTNQTSMYLCASSPPGSISGNTIYFGEGSWLTVV.

This chain uses TRBV7-9 with TRBJ1-4; D is uncertain. This CDR3 region has 14 residues. Trimming removed 2 bases from V and 3 bases from J, with 7 bases in between. Germline V gives CDR1 SEHNR, CDR2 FQNEAQ (reference sequence). In nucleotides, the CDR3 is TGTGCCAGCAGCTTACCGGGAGCTAATGAAAAACTGTTTTTT. It specifies CASSLPGANEKLFF.

The chain recombines TRBV7-9 with TRBJ1-4; 9 positions agree with TRBD1. This CDR3 has 15 residues. J was trimmed by 7 bases and V by 5 bases; bases with no gene match: 8. The germline V gene encodes CDR1 SEHNR and CDR2 FQNEAQ (reference sequence). CDR3 DNA: TGTGCCAGCAGCCCAGGGACAGGGTCGGTTGAAAAACTGTTTTTT. Translated, it gives CASSPGTGSVEKLFF. The whole variable domain, filled in from reference TRBV7-9 and TRBJ1-4, reads DTGVSQNPRHKITKRGQNVTFRCDPISEHNRLYWYRQTLGQGPEFLTYFQNEAQLEKSRLLSDRFSAERPKGSFSTLEIQRTEQGDSAMYLCASSPGTGSVEKLFFGSGTQLSVL.

The CDR3 DNA reads as TGTGCCAGCGGTATGAATGAGCAGTTCTTC. It yields the protein CASGMNEQFF. V gene TRBV19 combines with J gene TRBJ2-1, with unresolved D. The CDR3 contains 10 residues. Trimming removed 9 bases at V and 7 bases at J, with 7 bases between. The germline gives CDR1 LNHDA, CDR2 SQIVND (reference sequence).

This clone was counted between two and nine times. The rearrangement joins TRBV6-5 to TRBJ1-2; D is possibly TRBD1 (6 bases). The CDR3 covers 13 residues. The germline V and J ends were trimmed by 7 bases and 2 bases, with 11 bases remaining between them. CDR1 is MNHEY and CDR2 is SVGAGI in the germline V gene. Written as DNA, the CDR3 is TGTGCCAGCACCCTAGGACAGAACTATGGCTACACCTTC. This gives the protein CASTLGQNYGYTF.

The chain joins TRBV19 to TRBJ2-7; 8 bases are a match to TRBD1. Germline lookup yields CDR1 LNHDA and CDR2 SQIVND (reference sequence). V gave up 9 bases and J gave up 4 bases; unmatched junction bases: 14. The CDR3 spans 15 residues. CDR3 nucleotide sequence: TGTGCCAGCTCCTCGACAGGGGATGGGTTATACGAGCAGTACTTC. Translation gives CASSSTGDGLYEQYF.

The genes are TRBV7-6 and TRBJ2-1; perhaps TRBD2 as D (7 bases). This CDR3 has 17 residues. Trimming shortened V by 5 bases and J by 2 bases, and 19 bases separated the two germline ends. Germline V gene sequence: CDR1 SGHVS, CDR2 FNYEAQ. The DNA for the CDR3 is TGTGCCAGCAGCCGCAGGGGTGCGGGAGCCACCTACAATGAGCAGTTCTTC. This gives the protein CASSRRGAGATYNEQFF.

The chain links TRBV6-2 or TRBV6-3 to TRBJ1-1; maybe TRBD1 (5 bases). The CDR3 contains 13 residues. Per the germline V gene, CDR1 is MNHEY and CDR2 is SVGEGT. Trimming cost V 4 bases and J 2 bases, with 8 bases left between them. For the CDR3, the DNA is TGTGCCAGCAGTTCTCAGGGTAACACTGAAGCTTTCTTT. Translation: CASSSQGNTEAFF.

This clone turned up a few times. The chain uses TRBV18 and TRBJ2-7, with 7 bases lining up with TRBD1. This CDR3 is 17 amino acids long. V was pared by 0 bases and J by 2 bases, with 10 bases of the junction left unmatched. Germline CDR1 KGHSH, CDR2 LQKENI. The CDR3 DNA reads as TGTGCCAGCTCACCACCAGTTTTCATCGGACAGGCCTACGAGCAGTACTTC. It is translated as CASSPPVFIGQAYEQYF.

This clone was recorded only once. The chain combines TRBV5-1 with TRBJ2-5; a weak D match, TRBD1 (5 bases). The CDR3 length is 13 residues. Trimming took 4 bases from V and 5 from J, leaving 12 bases between them. CDR1 and CDR2 from the germline V gene are SGHRS and YFSETQ. CDR3 residues: CASSNRQLETQYF. CDR3 DNA: TGCGCCAGCAGCAACCGACAGTTGGAGACCCAGTACTTC. The whole variable domain, filled in from reference TRBV5-1 and TRBJ2-5, reads KAGVTQTPRYLIKTRGQQVTLSCSPISGHRSVSWYQQTPGQGLQFLFEYFSETQRNKGNFPGRFSGRQFSNSRSEMNVSTLELGDSALYLCASSNRQLETQYFGPGTRLLVL.

The CDR3 is CASSAGADYGYTF. The DNA of the CDR3 is TGTGCCAGCAGCGCTGGGGCGGACTATGGCTACACCTTC. This chain links TRBV11-2 with TRBJ1-2, with D perhaps TRBD1 (5 bases). The CDR3 has 13 amino acids. Germline loops: CDR1 SGHAT, CDR2 FQNNGV. The V gene lost 5 bases and the J gene lost 3 bases, with 10 bases spanning the gap.

This clone was counted many times. V usage is TRBV30 and J usage is TRBJ1-2, with D hard to call. The germline V and J ends were trimmed by 0 bases and 6 bases, with 11 bases remaining between them. The CDR3 is 13 residues long. Germline CDR1 GTSNPN, CDR2 SVGIG (reference sequence). The CDR3 DNA sequence: TGTGCCTGGAGTGTAGAGCCCCTCCATGGCTACACCTTC. Translated, it gives CAWSVEPLHGYTF.

The CDR3 DNA reads as TGTGCCATCAGTGGGGGTAGCGGGCCCAGCTCCTACGAGCAGTACTTC. It codes for CAISGGSGPSSYEQYF. The chain couples TRBV10-3 to TRBJ2-7, with 7 positions matching TRBD2. CDR1 ENHRY and CDR2 SYGVKD come from the germline V gene. The CDR3 is made up of 16 amino acids. V trimming: 4 bases; J trimming: 0 bases; junction bases outside the gene matches: 9.